Sequencing of this T cell receptor beta chain was carried out in a study of CD8+CD57+ T cells in acquired aplastic anemia. Overall study context: Yields of DNA that came from sorted CD4+ and CD8+ cells averaged about 3.4 ug. Study-level findings and limits: Patients and controls had in common 25 to 35 CD8+ CDR3 sequences.

Those patients picked for sequencing had displayed CD8+CD57+ cell expansion on flow cytometry. At the time of blood sampling, patients had not yet received any therapy. Many counts were recorded for this clonotype. Its antigen remains unidentified. TCR beta VDJ combinations and CDR3 sequences were profiled from genomic DNA. From the reads, TCRdb called clonotypes with MiXCR, one entry per CDR3 protein. Among about 160,000 distinct CDR3 sequences listed, about 50% were seen once. There are 14 residues in the CDR3. V shed 5 bases and J 6 bases; nucleotides not matched to a gene: 3. Germline V gene sequence: CDR1 DFQATT, CDR2 SNEGSKA (reference sequence).

V gene TRBV20-1 combines with J gene TRBJ2-1, with 14 bases matching TRBD2. The source material was sorted CD4+, CD8+, or CD8+CD57+ T cells (not recorded which) from PBMCs. This receptor was obtained from a human donor with aplastic anemia. This chain's CDR3 is CSAFGTSGSNEQFF. The CDR3 DNA reads as TGCAGTGCTTTCGGGACTAGCGGGAGCAATGAGCAGTTCTTC.